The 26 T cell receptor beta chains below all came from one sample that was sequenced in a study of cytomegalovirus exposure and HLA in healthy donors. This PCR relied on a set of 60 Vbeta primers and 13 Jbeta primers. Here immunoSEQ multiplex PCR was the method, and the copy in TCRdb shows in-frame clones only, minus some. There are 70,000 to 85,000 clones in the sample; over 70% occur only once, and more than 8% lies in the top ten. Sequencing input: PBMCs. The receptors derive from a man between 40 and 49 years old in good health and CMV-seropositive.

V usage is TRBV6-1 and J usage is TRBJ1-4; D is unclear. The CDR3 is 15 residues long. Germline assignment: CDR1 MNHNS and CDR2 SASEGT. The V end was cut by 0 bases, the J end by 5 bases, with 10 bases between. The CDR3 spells CASSEARGLNEKLFF. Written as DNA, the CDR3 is TGTGCCAGCAGTGAAGCGCGAGGGCTAAATGAAAAACTGTTTTTT.

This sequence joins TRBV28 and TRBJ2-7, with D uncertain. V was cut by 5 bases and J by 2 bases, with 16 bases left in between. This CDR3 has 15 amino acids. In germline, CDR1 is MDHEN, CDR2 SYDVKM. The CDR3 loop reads CASSGDGARAYEQYF. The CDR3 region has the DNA TGTGCCAGCAGTGGAGACGGCGCACGAGCCTACGAGCAGTACTTC.

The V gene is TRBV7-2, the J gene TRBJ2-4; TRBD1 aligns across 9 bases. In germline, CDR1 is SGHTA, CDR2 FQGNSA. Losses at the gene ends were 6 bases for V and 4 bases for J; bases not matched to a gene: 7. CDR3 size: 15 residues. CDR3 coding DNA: TGTGCCAGCAGTTTCCGGACAGGGGAGAAAAACATTCAGTACTTC. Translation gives CASSFRTGEKNIQYF.

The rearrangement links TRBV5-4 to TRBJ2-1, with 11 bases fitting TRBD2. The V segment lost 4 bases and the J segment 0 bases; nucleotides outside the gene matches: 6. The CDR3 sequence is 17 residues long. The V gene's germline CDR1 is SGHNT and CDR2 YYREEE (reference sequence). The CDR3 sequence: CASSRVAGGPSYNEQFF. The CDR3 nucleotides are TGTGCCAGCAGCCGAGTAGCGGGGGGGCCCTCCTACAATGAGCAGTTCTTC.

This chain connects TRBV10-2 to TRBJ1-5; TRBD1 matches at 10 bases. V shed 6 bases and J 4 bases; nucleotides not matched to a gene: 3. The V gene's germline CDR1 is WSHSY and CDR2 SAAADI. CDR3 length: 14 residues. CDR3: CASRTGGENQPQHF. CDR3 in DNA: TGCGCCAGCAGGACAGGGGGCGAAAATCAGCCCCAGCATTTT.

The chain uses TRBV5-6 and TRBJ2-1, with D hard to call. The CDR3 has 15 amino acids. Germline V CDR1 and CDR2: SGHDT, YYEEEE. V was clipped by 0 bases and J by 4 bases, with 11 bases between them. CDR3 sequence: CASSLEAAVYNEQFF. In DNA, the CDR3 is TGTGCCAGCAGCTTGGAGGCGGCCGTTTACAATGAGCAGTTCTTC.

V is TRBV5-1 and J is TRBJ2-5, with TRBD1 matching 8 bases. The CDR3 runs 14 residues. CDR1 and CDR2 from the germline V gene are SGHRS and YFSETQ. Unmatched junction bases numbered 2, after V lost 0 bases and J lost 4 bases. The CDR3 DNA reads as TGCGCCAGCAGCTTGGCCGGGACAGGAGAGACCCAGTACTTC. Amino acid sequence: CASSLAGTGETQYF.

The CDR3 coding sequence is TGTGCCAGCAGCTTCGACAGGGCACGGGCCTATGAGCAGTTCTTC. It encodes CASSFDRARAYEQFF. The chain uses TRBV7-2 and TRBJ2-1; TRBD1 aligns across 7 bases. The CDR3 is 15 residues long. Trimming removed 3 bases from V and 8 bases from J; junction bases left unmatched: 10. Germline assignment: CDR1 SGHTA and CDR2 FQGNSA.

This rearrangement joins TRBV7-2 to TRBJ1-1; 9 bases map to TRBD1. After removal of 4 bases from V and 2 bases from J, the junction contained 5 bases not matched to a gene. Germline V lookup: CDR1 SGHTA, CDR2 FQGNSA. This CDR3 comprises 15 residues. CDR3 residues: CASSWPGQGNTEAFF. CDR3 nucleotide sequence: TGTGCCAGCAGCTGGCCGGGACAGGGTAACACTGAAGCTTTCTTT.

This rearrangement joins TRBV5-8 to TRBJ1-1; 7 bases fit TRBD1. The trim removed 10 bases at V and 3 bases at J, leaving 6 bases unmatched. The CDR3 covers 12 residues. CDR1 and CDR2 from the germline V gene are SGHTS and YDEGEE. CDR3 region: CAGNRGYTEAFF. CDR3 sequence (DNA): TGTGCCGGAAACAGGGGTTACACTGAAGCTTTCTTT. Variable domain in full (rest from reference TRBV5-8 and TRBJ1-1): EAGVTQSPTHLIKTRGQQATLRCSPISGHTSVYWYQQALGLGLQFLLWYDEGEERNRGNFPPRFSGRQFPNYSSELNVNALELEDSALYLCAGNRGYTEAFFGQGTRLTVV.

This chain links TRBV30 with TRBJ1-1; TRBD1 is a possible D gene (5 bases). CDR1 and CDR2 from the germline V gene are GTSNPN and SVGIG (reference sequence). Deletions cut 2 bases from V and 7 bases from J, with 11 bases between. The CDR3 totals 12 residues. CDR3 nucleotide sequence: TGTGCCTGGAGTTTGGACGGGGGTGAAGCTTTCTTT. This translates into CAWSLDGGEAFF.

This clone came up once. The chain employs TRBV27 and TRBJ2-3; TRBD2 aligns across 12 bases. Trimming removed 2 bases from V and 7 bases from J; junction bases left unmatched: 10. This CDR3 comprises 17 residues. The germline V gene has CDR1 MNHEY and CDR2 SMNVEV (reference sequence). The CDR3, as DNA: TGTGCCAGCAGTTTAATTCAGCCGACTAGCGGGGGATATACGCAGTATTTT. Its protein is CASSLIQPTSGGYTQYF.

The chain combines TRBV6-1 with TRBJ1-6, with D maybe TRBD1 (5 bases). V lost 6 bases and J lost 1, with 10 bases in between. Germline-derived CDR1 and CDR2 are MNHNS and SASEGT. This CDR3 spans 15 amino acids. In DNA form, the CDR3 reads TGTGCCAGCAGGGGGCAGAGTTCCTATAATTCACCCCTCCACTTT. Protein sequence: CASRGQSSYNSPLHF.

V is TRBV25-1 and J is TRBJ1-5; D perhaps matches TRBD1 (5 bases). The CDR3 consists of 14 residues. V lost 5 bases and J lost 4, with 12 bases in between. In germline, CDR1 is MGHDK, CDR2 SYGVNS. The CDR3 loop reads CASSTGTSNQPQHF. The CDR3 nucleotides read TGTGCCAGCAGTACTGGGACTTCAAATCAGCCCCAGCATTTT. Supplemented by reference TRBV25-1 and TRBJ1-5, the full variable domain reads EADIYQTPRYLVIGTGKKITLECSQTMGHDKMYWYQQDPGMELHLIHYSYGVNSTEKGDLSSESTVSRIRTEHFPLTLESARPSHTSQYLCASSTGTSNQPQHFGDGTRLSIL.

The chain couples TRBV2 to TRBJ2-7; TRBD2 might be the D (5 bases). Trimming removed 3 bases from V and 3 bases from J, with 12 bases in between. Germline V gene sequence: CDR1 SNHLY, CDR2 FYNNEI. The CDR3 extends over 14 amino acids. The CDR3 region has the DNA TGTGCCAGCAGTGATCGGGGATCGATCTACGAGCAGTACTTC. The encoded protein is CASSDRGSIYEQYF. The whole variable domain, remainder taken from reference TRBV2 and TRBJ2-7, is EPEVTQTPSHQVTQMGQEVILRCVPISNHLYFYWYRQILGQKVEFLVSFYNNEISEKSEIFDDQFSVERPDGSNFTLKIRSTKLEDSAMYFCASSDRGSIYEQYFGPGTRLTVT.

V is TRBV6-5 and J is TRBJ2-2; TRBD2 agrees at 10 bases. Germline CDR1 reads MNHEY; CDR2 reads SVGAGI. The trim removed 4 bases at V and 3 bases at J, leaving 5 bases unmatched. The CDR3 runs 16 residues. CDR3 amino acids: CASSFSGRFDTGELFF. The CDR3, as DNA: TGTGCCAGCAGTTTTAGCGGGAGGTTCGACACCGGGGAGCTGTTTTTT.

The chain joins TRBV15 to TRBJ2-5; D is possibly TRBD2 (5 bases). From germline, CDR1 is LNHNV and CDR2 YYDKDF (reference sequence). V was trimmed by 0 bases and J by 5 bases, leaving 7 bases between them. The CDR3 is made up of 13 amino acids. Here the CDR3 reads CATSRDPGETQYF. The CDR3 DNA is TGTGCCACCAGCAGAGACCCGGGGGAGACCCAGTACTTC.

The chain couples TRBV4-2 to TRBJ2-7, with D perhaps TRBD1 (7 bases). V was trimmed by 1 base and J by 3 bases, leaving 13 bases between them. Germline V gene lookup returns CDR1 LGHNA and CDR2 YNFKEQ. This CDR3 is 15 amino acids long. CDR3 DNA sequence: TGTGCCAGCAGCCAAGCAGGGGGGACCTTCTACGAGCAGTACTTC. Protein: CASSQAGGTFYEQYF.

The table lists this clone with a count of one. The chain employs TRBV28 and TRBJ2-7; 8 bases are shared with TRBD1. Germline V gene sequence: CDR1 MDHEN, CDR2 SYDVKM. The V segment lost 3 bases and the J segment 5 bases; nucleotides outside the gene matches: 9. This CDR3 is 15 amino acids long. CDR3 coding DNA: TGTGCCAGCAGTTTGTCGGACAGGGCTCTAGACGAGCAGTACTTC. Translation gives CASSLSDRALDEQYF.

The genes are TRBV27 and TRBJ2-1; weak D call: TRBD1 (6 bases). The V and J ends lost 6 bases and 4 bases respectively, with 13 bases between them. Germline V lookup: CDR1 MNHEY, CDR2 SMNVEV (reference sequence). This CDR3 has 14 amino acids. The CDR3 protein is CASSTYRVYNEQFF. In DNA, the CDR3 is TGTGCCAGCAGCACCTACAGGGTTTACAATGAGCAGTTCTTC.

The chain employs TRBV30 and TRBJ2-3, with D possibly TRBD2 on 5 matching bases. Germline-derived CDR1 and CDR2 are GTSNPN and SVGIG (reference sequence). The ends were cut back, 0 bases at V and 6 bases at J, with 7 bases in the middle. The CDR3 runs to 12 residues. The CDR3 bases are TGTGCCTGGAGTGTATCGGGGGATACGCAGTATTTT. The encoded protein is CAWSVSGDTQYF.

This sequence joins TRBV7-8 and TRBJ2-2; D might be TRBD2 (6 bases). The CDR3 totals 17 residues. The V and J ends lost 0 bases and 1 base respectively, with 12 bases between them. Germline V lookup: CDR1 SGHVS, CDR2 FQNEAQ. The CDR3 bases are TGTGCCAGCAGCTTAGCGTGGAATAGCGGGAACACCGGGGAGCTGTTTTTT. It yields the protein CASSLAWNSGNTGELFF.

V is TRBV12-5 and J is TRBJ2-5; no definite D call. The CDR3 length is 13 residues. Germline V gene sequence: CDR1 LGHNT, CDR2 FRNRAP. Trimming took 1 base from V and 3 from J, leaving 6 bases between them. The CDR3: CASGLGQKETQYF. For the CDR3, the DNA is TGTGCTAGTGGTTTGGGGCAGAAAGAGACCCAGTACTTC.

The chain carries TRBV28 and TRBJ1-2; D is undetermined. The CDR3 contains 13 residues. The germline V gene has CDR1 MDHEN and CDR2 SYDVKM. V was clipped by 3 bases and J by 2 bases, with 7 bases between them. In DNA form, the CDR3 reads TGTGCCAGCAGTTTTAGTGCCAACTATGGCTACACCTTC. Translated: CASSFSANYGYTF.

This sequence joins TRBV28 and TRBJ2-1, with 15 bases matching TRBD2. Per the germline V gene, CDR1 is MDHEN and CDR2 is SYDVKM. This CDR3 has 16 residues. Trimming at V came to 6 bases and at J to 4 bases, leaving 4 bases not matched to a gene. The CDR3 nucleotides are TGTGCCAGCAGGGGGACTAGCGGGGGGTATTACAATGAGCAGTTCTTC. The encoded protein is CASRGTSGGYYNEQFF.

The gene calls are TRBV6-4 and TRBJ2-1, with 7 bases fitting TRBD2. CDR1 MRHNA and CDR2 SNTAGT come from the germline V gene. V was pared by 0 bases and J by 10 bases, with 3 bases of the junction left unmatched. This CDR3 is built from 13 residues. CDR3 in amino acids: CASSDSPGGEQFF. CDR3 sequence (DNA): TGTGCCAGCAGTGACTCGCCGGGGGGAGAGCAGTTCTTC.